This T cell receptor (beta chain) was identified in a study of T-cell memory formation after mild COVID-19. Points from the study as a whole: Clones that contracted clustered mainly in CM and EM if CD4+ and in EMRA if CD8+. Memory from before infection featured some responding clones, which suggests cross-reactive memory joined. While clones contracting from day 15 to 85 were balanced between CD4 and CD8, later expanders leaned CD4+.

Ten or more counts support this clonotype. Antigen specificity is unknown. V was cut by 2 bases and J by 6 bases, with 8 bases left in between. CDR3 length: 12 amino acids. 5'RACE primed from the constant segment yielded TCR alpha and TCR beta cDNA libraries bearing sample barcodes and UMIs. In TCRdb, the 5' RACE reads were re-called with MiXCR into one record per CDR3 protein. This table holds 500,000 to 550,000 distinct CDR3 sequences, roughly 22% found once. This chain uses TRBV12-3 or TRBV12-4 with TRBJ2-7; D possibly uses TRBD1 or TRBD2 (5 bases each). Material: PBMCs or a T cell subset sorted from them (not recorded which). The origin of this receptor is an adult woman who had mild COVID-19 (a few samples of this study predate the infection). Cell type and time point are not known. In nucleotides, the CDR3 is TGTGCCAGCAGTTTATATGGGGGCGAGCAGTACTTC. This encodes CASSLYGGEQYF.